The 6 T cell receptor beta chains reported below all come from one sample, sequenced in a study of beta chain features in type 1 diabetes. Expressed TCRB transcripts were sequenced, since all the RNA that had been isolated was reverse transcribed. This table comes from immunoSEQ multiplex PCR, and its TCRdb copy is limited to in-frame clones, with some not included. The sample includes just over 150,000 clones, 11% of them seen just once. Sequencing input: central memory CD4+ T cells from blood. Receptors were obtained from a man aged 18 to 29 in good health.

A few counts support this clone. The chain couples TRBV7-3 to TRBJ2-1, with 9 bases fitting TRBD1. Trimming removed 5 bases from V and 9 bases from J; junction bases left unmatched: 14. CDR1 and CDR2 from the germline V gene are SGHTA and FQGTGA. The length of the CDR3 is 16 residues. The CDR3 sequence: CASSKKGTGSLVEQFF. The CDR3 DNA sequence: TGTGCCAGCAGCAAAAAGGGGACAGGGAGTCTCGTTGAGCAGTTCTTC.

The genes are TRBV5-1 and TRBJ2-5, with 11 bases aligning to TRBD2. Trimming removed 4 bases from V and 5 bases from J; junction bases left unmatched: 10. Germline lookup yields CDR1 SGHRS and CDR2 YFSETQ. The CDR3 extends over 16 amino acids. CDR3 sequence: CASSRISGRAEETQYF. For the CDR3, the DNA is TGCGCCAGCAGCCGAATTAGCGGGAGGGCCGAGGAGACCCAGTACTTC.

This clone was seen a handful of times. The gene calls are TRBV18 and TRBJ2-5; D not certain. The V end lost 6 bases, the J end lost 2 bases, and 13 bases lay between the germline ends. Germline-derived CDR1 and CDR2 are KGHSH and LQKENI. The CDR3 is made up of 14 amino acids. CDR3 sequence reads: CASSPVRRQETQYF. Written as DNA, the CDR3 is TGTGCCAGCTCCCCGGTCCGAAGACAAGAGACCCAGTACTTC.

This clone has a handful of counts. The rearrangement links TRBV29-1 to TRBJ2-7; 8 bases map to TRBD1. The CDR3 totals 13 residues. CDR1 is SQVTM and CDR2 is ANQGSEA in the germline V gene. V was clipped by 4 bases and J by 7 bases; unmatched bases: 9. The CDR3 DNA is TGCAGCGTTGGGTTGGACAGGGTCCAGGAGCAGTACTTC. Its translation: CSVGLDRVQEQYF.

Here the CDR3 DNA reads TGTGCCAGCAGCTCCACAGGGAATGGTCAGCCCCAGCATTTT. It encodes CASSSTGNGQPQHF. The chain is built from TRBV7-9 and TRBJ1-5; D may be TRBD1 (6 bases). This CDR3 has 14 residues. Trimming removed 4 bases from V and 6 bases from J, with 13 bases in between. Per germline, CDR1 SEHNR and CDR2 FQNEAQ (reference sequence).

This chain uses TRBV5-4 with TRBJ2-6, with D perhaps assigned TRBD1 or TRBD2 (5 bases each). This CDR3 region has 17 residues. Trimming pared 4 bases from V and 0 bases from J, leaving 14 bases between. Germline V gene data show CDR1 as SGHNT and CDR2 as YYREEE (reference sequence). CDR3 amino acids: CASSPGPGNSGANVLTF. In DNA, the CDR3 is TGTGCCAGCAGCCCGGGACCGGGAAACTCTGGGGCCAACGTCCTGACTTTC.